Listed here are 20 T cell receptor beta chains from one sample, sequenced in a study of glioma-infiltrating T cells after dendritic cell vaccination. The assay was immunoSEQ multiplex PCR, and TCRdb's table has in-frame clones only and misses some. The table records about 49,000 clones, approximately 83% of them present only once. This specimen consisted of blood, obtained before dendritic cell vaccination. The receptors were gathered from a human donor with glioblastoma.

The rearrangement joins TRBV7-6 to TRBJ2-7; D unresolved. V lost 2 bases and J 2 bases, leaving 10 bases between the germline ends. Germline-derived CDR1 and CDR2 are SGHVS and FNYEAQ. The CDR3 covers 14 residues. The CDR3 coding sequence is TGTGCCAGCAGCTTAAACCCAGATACCTACGAGCAGTACTTC. Translation gives CASSLNPDTYEQYF.

The chain has TRBV4-2 and TRBJ2-7, with a possible D match to TRBD1 (5 bases). This CDR3 is 15 amino acids long. The V gene's germline CDR1 is LGHNA and CDR2 YNFKEQ. Trimming pared 0 bases from V and 4 bases from J, leaving 13 bases between. The CDR3 sequence is CASSQDGHTVYEQYF. The CDR3 nucleotides read TGTGCCAGCAGCCAAGATGGACACACCGTTTACGAGCAGTACTTC.

The genes are TRBV5-8 and TRBJ2-7, with 8 bases identical to TRBD2. Germline V lookup: CDR1 SGHTS, CDR2 YDEGEE. The CDR3 covers 16 residues. The trim removed 0 bases at V and 3 bases at J, leaving 8 bases unmatched. The DNA for the CDR3 is TGTGCCAGCAGCTTGGCTCGCCTAGCGGGTATCTACGAGCAGTACTTC. This codes for CASSLARLAGIYEQYF.

The chain uses TRBV5-1 and TRBJ1-1; the match to TRBD1 covers 7 bases. The CDR3 consists of 16 residues. Germline V gene lookup returns CDR1 SGHRS and CDR2 YFSETQ. V lost 4 bases, J lost 0 bases, and 9 bases stayed unmatched. The CDR3: CASSPVSGTVNTEAFF. The CDR3 coding sequence is TGCGCCAGCAGCCCTGTATCCGGGACAGTGAACACTGAAGCTTTCTTT. The entire variable domain, with the rest obtained from reference TRBV5-1 and TRBJ1-1, is as follows: KAGVTQTPRYLIKTRGQQVTLSCSPISGHRSVSWYQQTPGQGLQFLFEYFSETQRNKGNFPGRFSGRQFSNSRSEMNVSTLELGDSALYLCASSPVSGTVNTEAFFGQGTRLTVV.

A single count supports this clone. The chain links TRBV9 to TRBJ2-1; a possible D gene is TRBD2 (6 bases). Between the trimmed V and J ends, which lost 4 bases and 0 bases, there was a span of 23 bases. CDR3 length: 19 amino acids. Germline V CDR1 and CDR2: SGDLS, YYNGEE. As DNA, the CDR3 is TGTGCCAGCAGCCTCTCTGGGCTAGCGCTGAAAAGCTCCTACAATGAGCAGTTCTTC. Its protein product is CASSLSGLALKSSYNEQFF.

The J gene is TRBJ1-2, the V gene TRBV6-5, with TRBD1 matching over 8 bases. The CDR3 is 15 amino acids. Per germline, CDR1 MNHEY and CDR2 SVGAGI. V dropped 0 bases and J dropped 5; count of bases not matched to a gene: 5. The CDR3 sequence is CASSYSWTGTYGYTF. The CDR3 region has the DNA TGTGCCAGCAGTTACTCCTGGACAGGGACATATGGCTACACCTTC.

The V call is TRBV5-4, the J call TRBJ2-2; the D is unclear. The CDR3 sequence is 13 residues long. Germline CDR1 is SGHNT and CDR2 is YYREEE (reference sequence). Trimming removed 3 bases at V and 0 bases at J, with 3 bases between. CDR3 nucleotides: TGTGCCAGCAGCTCAACGAACACCGGGGAGCTGTTTTTT. It translates to CASSSTNTGELFF. The full variable domain, its missing parts supplied by reference TRBV5-4 and TRBJ2-2, is ETGVTQSPTHLIKTRGQQVTLRCSSQSGHNTVSWYQQALGQGPQFIFQYYREEENGRGNFPPRFSGLQFPNYSSELNVNALELDDSALYLCASSSTNTGELFFGEGSRLTVL.

The chain couples TRBV7-9 to TRBJ2-3; a possible D gene is TRBD2 (5 bases). V was trimmed by 1 base and J by 0 bases, leaving 11 bases between them. Germline loops: CDR1 SEHNR, CDR2 FQNEAQ (reference sequence). The CDR3 covers 16 residues. CDR3 nucleotide sequence: TGTGCCAGCAGCTTAGGACTATCCCTTAGCACAGATACGCAGTATTTT. Its protein product is CASSLGLSLSTDTQYF.

This clone occurred a few times. V gene TRBV7-9 combines with J gene TRBJ1-2; D unclear. With 5 bases removed from V and 2 bases from J, the gap between germline ends came to 12 bases. The CDR3 sequence is 14 residues long. CDR1 is SEHNR and CDR2 is FQNEAQ in the germline V gene (reference sequence). The CDR3 nucleotides are TGTGCCAGCAGCACACCGGGATCAAACTATGGCTACACCTTC. It encodes CASSTPGSNYGYTF.

The chain employs TRBV10-1 and TRBJ2-3; D unresolved. This CDR3 is 14 amino acids long. Germline assignment: CDR1 WNHNN and CDR2 SYGVQD (reference sequence). Trimming shortened V by 0 bases and J by 6 bases, and 10 bases separated the two germline ends. The CDR3 loop is CASSESSFRDTQYF. The CDR3 nucleotides are TGCGCCAGCAGTGAGTCCAGCTTCAGGGATACGCAGTATTTT.

The CDR3 nucleotides read TGTGCCAGCAGCGCCTTACCCACAAGTTTGGCGGGGGGCACCGGGGAGCTGTTTTTT. It encodes CASSALPTSLAGGTGELFF. The chain links TRBV11-2 to TRBJ2-2; 8 bases agree with TRBD2. This CDR3 spans 19 amino acids. Germline V gene lookup returns CDR1 SGHAT and CDR2 FQNNGV. Losses at the gene ends were 5 bases for V and 4 bases for J; bases not matched to a gene: 18. The entire variable domain, with the rest obtained from reference TRBV11-2 and TRBJ2-2, is as follows: EAGVAQSPRYKIIEKRQSVAFWCNPISGHATLYWYQQILGQGPKLLIQFQNNGVVDDSQLPKDRFSAERLKGVDSTLKIQPAKLEDSAVYLCASSALPTSLAGGTGELFFGEGSRLTVL.

The V and J genes are TRBV14 and TRBJ1-4; D not certain. Germline-derived CDR1 and CDR2 are SGHDN and FVKESK. Between the trimmed V and J ends, which lost 4 bases and 5 bases, there was a span of 8 bases. CDR3 length equals 13 residues. The CDR3 sequence: CASSRAYNEKLFF. The CDR3 DNA reads as TGTGCCAGCAGCCGGGCCTACAATGAAAAACTGTTTTTT. Supplemented by reference TRBV14 and TRBJ1-4, the full variable domain reads EAGVTQFPSHSVIEKGQTVTLRCDPISGHDNLYWYRRVMGKEIKFLLHFVKESKQDESGMPNNRFLAERTGGTYSTLKVQPAELEDSGVYFCASSRAYNEKLFFGSGTQLSVL.

This clone showed up just a few times. The chain recombines TRBV11-2 with TRBJ1-2; tentative D call: TRBD1 (6 bases). Trimming pared 7 bases from V and 8 bases from J, leaving 11 bases between. Per the germline V gene, CDR1 is SGHAT and CDR2 is FQNNGV. This CDR3 comprises 11 residues. As DNA, the CDR3 is TGTGCCAGCACAGGGGATCACGGCTACACCTTC. The encoded protein is CASTGDHGYTF.

This chain joins TRBV7-2 and TRBJ2-6; perhaps TRBD2 as D (5 bases). The CDR3 sequence is 13 residues long. Trimming took off 7 bases at V and 4 bases at J, with 8 bases between the two ends. CDR1 is SGHTA and CDR2 is FQGNSA in the germline V gene. The DNA for the CDR3 is TGTGCCAGCACCCCGGGAGGGGCCAACGTCCTGACTTTC. Its protein product is CASTPGGANVLTF.

The chain recombines TRBV11-2 with TRBJ1-1; no clear D gene. The CDR3 extends over 11 amino acids. V shed 4 bases and J shed 10 bases, with 10 bases lying between them. Germline loops: CDR1 SGHAT, CDR2 FQNNGV. CDR3 residues: CASSSKRSAFF. Written as DNA, the CDR3 is TGTGCCAGCAGCTCTAAGAGATCAGCTTTCTTT.

V usage is TRBV5-4 and J usage is TRBJ2-1, with TRBD2 matching over 14 bases. Germline loops: CDR1 SGHNT, CDR2 YYREEE (reference sequence). The CDR3 spans 16 residues. V shed 0 bases and J 7 bases; nucleotides not matched to a gene: 3. The CDR3 sequence is CASSLGWTSGGNEQFF. CDR3 nucleotide sequence: TGTGCCAGCAGCTTGGGGTGGACTAGCGGGGGGAATGAGCAGTTCTTC.

The chain employs TRBV2 and TRBJ1-1, with 10 bases lining up with TRBD1. Germline CDR1 reads SNHLY; CDR2 reads FYNNEI. The V and J ends lost 6 bases and 1 base, in that order; junction bases with no gene match: 5. The CDR3 totals 15 residues. This CDR3 reads CASRLRTGGNTEAFF. For the CDR3, the DNA is TGTGCCAGCAGACTCCGGACAGGGGGGAACACTGAAGCTTTCTTT.

This clone has a handful of counts. The chain recombines TRBV2 with TRBJ1-3; TRBD1 might be the D (5 bases). Germline loops: CDR1 SNHLY, CDR2 FYNNEI. V dropped 3 bases and J dropped 0 bases, with 6 bases sitting between them. The CDR3 consists of 14 residues. CDR3 in amino acids: CASSEGHSGNTIYF. The CDR3 DNA follows: TGTGCCAGCAGTGAGGGGCACTCTGGAAACACCATATATTTT. Together with reference TRBV2 and TRBJ1-3, the CDR3 gives the full variable domain: EPEVTQTPSHQVTQMGQEVILRCVPISNHLYFYWYRQILGQKVEFLVSFYNNEISEKSEIFDDQFSVERPDGSNFTLKIRSTKLEDSAMYFCASSEGHSGNTIYFGEGSWLTVV.

This clone has more than one count but fewer than ten. The chain is built from TRBV6-6 and TRBJ2-7, with TRBD2 matching over 9 bases. The J segment lost 1 base and the V segment lost 5 bases, leaving 6 bases of the junction unmatched. Germline assignment: CDR1 MNHNY and CDR2 SVGAGI (reference sequence). The CDR3 loop spans 15 amino acids. In nucleotides, the CDR3 is TGTGCCAGCAGTCACACTAGCGGGTTATCCTACGAGCAGTACTTC. Translation gives CASSHTSGLSYEQYF.

The V and J genes are TRBV7-8 and TRBJ2-3; 15 bases are a match to TRBD2. Germline CDR1 and CDR2: SGHVS and FQNEAQ. J gave up 3 bases and V 4 bases, and 14 bases lay outside the gene matches. The CDR3 is made up of 20 amino acids. The CDR3 DNA sequence: TGTGCCAGCAGCTCCGGGACTAGCGGGGGGCTGTCATTGGGGACAGATACGCAGTATTTT. Amino acid sequence: CASSSGTSGGLSLGTDTQYF.